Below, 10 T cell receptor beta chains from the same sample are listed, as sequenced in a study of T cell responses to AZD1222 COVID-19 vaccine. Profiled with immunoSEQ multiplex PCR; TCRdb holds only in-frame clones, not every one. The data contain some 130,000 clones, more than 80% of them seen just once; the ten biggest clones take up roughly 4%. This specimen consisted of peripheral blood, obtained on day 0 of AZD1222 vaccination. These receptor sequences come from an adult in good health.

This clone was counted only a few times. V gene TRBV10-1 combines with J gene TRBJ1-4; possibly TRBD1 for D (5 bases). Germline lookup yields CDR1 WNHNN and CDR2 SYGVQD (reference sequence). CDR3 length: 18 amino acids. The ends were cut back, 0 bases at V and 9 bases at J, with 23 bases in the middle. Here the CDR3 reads CASSESPFPGTGDQKLFF. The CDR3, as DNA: TGCGCCAGCAGTGAGTCGCCCTTCCCGGGGACCGGGGATCAAAAACTGTTTTTT.

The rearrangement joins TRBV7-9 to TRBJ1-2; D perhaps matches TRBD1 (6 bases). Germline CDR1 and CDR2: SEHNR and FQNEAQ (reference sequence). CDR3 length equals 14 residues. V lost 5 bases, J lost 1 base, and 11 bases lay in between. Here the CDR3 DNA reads TGTGCCAGCAGCCCCTCAGGGGATAACTATGGCTACACCTTC. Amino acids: CASSPSGDNYGYTF.

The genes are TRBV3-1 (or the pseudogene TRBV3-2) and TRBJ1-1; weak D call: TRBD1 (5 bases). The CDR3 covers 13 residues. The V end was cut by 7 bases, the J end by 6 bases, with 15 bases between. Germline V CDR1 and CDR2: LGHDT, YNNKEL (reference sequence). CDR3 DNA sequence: TGTGCCAGCACAAAGGGATGGGGGGCTGAAGCTTTCTTT. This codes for CASTKGWGAEAFF.

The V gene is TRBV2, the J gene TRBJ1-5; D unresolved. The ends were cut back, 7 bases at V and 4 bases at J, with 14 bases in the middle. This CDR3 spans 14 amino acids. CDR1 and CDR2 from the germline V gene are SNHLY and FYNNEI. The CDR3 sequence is CASTPTGRNQPQHF. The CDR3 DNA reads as TGTGCCAGCACCCCAACCGGGAGGAATCAGCCCCAGCATTTT. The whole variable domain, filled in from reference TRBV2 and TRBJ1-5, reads EPEVTQTPSHQVTQMGQEVILRCVPISNHLYFYWYRQILGQKVEFLVSFYNNEISEKSEIFDDQFSVERPDGSNFTLKIRSTKLEDSAMYFCASTPTGRNQPQHFGDGTRLSIL.

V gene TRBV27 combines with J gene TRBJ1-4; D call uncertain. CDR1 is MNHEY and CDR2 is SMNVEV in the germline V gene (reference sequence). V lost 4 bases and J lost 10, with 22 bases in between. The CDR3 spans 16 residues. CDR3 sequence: CASSSALSSPVGKLFF. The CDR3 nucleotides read TGTGCCAGCAGTTCAGCCCTCAGCAGCCCCGTCGGAAAACTGTTTTTT.

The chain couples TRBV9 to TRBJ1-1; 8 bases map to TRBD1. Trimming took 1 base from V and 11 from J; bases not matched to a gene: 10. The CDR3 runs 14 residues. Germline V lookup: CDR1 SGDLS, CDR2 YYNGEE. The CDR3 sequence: CASSVSSGGQAAFF. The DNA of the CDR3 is TGTGCCAGCAGCGTATCTTCGGGGGGACAGGCTGCTTTCTTT.

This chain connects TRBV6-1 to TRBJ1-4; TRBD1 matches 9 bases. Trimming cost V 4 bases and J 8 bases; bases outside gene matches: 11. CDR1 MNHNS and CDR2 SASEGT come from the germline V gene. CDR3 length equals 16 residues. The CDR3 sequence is CASSVTPGQGAEKLFF. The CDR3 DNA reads TGTGCCAGCAGTGTAACGCCGGGACAGGGTGCCGAAAAACTGTTTTTT.

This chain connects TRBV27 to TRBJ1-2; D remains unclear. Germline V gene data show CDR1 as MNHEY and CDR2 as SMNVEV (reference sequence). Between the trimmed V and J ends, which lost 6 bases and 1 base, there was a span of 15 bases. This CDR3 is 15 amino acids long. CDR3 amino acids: CASSPALRVNYGYTF. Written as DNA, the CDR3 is TGTGCCAGCAGCCCTGCGTTGAGGGTTAACTATGGCTACACCTTC.

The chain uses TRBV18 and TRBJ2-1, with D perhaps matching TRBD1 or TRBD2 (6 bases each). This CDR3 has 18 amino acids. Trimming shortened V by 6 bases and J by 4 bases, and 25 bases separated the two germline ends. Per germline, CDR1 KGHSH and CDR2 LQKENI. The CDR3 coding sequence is TGTGCCAGCTCTCAGGACAGCCTACTAGCCTCCCCGTACAATGAGCAGTTCTTC. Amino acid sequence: CASSQDSLLASPYNEQFF.

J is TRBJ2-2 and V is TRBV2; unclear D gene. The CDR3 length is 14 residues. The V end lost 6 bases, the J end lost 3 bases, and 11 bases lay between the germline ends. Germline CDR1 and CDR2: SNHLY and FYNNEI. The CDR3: CASSAAADTGELFF. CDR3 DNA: TGTGCCAGCAGCGCGGCAGCCGACACCGGGGAGCTGTTTTTT.